The 10 T cell receptor beta chains below come from one sample, sequenced in a study of blood T cells in healthy people across ages. For the second PCR, which ran for about 6 to 11 cycles, a sample-barcoded 5' primer and a J-beta primer mix were used. MiXCR, run by TCRdb on the 5' RACE reads, gives a single entry per CDR3 protein. Here the sample spans around 870,000 distinct CDR3 sequences, 29% being singletons. What was sequenced was blood. The receptors were sampled from a woman aged 80 or over in good health.

V and J are TRBV5-5 and TRBJ2-3; 10 positions match TRBD1. V shed 6 bases, J shed 3 bases, and the junction held 7 bases outside the gene matches. The CDR3 consists of 15 residues. Germline CDR1 SGHKS, CDR2 YYEKEE (reference sequence). The CDR3 loop is CASNHDRGRTDTQYF. The DNA of the CDR3 is TGTGCCAGCAACCACGACAGGGGGCGGACAGATACGCAGTATTTT.

In its sample, this clonotype was seen many times. The rearrangement links TRBV20-1 to TRBJ2-7, with a possible D match to TRBD2 (6 bases). This CDR3 contains 14 residues. V was shortened by 1 base and J by 2 bases, with 12 bases between the two germline ends. Germline V gives CDR1 DFQATT, CDR2 SNEGSKA (reference sequence). This CDR3 reads CSARGSAGTYEQYF. The CDR3 region has the DNA TGCAGTGCTAGAGGGTCGGCGGGAACCTACGAGCAGTACTTC.

In its sample, this clonotype was seen many times. In DNA, the CDR3 is TGTGCCAGCAGCAAAAGCAGGTCAGGGGGCGCGGGGGAGACCCAGTACTTC. Translated: CASSKSRSGGAGETQYF. V and J are TRBV11-1 and TRBJ2-5, with 8 bases identical to TRBD1. Germline CDR1 and CDR2: SGHAT and FQDESV (reference sequence). V was clipped by 5 bases and J by 5 bases; unmatched bases: 16. This CDR3 is built from 17 residues.

This clonotype was seen ten or more times. V gene TRBV20-1 combines with J gene TRBJ2-5, with D perhaps TRBD1 (6 bases). Between the trimmed V and J ends, which lost 0 bases and 4 bases, there was a span of 9 bases. CDR3 size: 13 residues. The germline gives CDR1 DFQATT, CDR2 SNEGSKA (reference sequence). The chain's CDR3 is CSAREGATETQYF. Written as DNA, the CDR3 is TGCAGTGCTAGAGAGGGGGCCACAGAGACCCAGTACTTC.

This clonotype was detected only a few times. The J gene is TRBJ1-1, the V gene TRBV27; tentative D call: TRBD1 (5 bases). This CDR3 has 14 amino acids. Germline V gene data show CDR1 as MNHEY and CDR2 as SMNVEV (reference sequence). The germline V and J ends were trimmed by 6 bases and 4 bases, with 15 bases remaining between them. The CDR3 DNA follows: TGTGCCAGCAGCCCCTTGGTTGGGGGCACTGAAGCTTTCTTT. It yields the protein CASSPLVGGTEAFF.

This clonotype has ten or more counts. The rearrangement joins TRBV7-9 to TRBJ1-6, with 7 bases lining up with TRBD1. This CDR3 is built from 14 residues. Germline assignment: CDR1 SEHNR and CDR2 FQNEAQ (reference sequence). With V trimmed by 4 bases and J by 9 bases, 6 bases remained unmatched. The CDR3 is CASSSTGRTSPLHF. In DNA, the CDR3 is TGTGCCAGCAGCTCGACAGGGCGGACTTCACCCCTCCACTTT.

A word on this clonotype: A read error may produce the germline difference seen at one junction end. V gene TRBV7-2 combines with J gene TRBJ2-2, with D maybe TRBD2 (5 bases). Germline V gene sequence: CDR1 SGHTA, CDR2 FQGNSA. The CDR3 spans 15 residues. For the CDR3, the DNA is TGTGCCAGCAGCTTTGGGTCCCAGAACACCGGGGAGCGGTTTTTT. This translates into CASSFGSQNTGERFF.

This clonotype has at least ten counts. The chain combines TRBV12-3 or TRBV12-4 with TRBJ1-2, with D possibly matching TRBD1 (5 bases). The CDR3 extends over 14 amino acids. The V gene lost 5 bases and the J gene lost 6 bases, with 16 bases spanning the gap. The CDR3 region is CASSPRGGRDGYTF. For the CDR3, the DNA is TGTGCCAGCAGTCCCCGGGGGGGTAGGGATGGCTACACCTTC.

The chain recombines TRBV12-3 or TRBV12-4 with TRBJ2-7; 11 bases map to TRBD2. The J call is in doubt because the DNA end fits TRBJ2-5 better. The CDR3 is 15 residues long. CDR3 sequence (DNA): TGTGCCAGCAGCCCACCTAGCGGGGGGCCGGAGACCCAGTACTTC. Amino acids: CASSPPSGGPETQYF.

In this sample, this clonotype turned up many times. The chain combines TRBV5-1 with TRBJ2-1; possible D gene TRBD2, 5 bases. Trimming cost V 0 bases and J 6 bases, with 7 bases left between them. In germline, CDR1 is SGHRS, CDR2 YFSETQ. The CDR3 runs 13 residues. CDR3: CASSLGGLNEQFF. CDR3 in DNA: TGCGCCAGCAGCTTGGGAGGGCTCAATGAGCAGTTCTTC. Together with reference TRBV5-1 and TRBJ2-1, the CDR3 gives the full variable domain: KAGVTQTPRYLIKTRGQQVTLSCSPISGHRSVSWYQQTPGQGLQFLFEYFSETQRNKGNFPGRFSGRQFSNSRSEMNVSTLELGDSALYLCASSLGGLNEQFFGPGTRLTVL.